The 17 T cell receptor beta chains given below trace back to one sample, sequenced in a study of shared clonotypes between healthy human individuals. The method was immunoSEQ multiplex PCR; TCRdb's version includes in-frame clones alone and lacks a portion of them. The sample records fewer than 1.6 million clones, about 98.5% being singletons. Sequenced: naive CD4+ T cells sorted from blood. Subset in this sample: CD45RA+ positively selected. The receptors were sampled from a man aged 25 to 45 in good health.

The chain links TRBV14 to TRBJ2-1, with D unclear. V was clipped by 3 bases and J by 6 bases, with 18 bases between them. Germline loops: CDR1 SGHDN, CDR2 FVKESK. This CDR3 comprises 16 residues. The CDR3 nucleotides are TGTGCCAGCAGCCACGCTAGTCTGAGGATTGGCAATGAGCAGTTCTTC. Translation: CASSHASLRIGNEQFF.

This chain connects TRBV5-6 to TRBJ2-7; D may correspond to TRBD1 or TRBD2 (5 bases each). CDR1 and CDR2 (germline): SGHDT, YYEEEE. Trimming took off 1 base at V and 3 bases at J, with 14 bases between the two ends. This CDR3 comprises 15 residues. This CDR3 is CASSLFGTPGYEQYF. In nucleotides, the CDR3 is TGTGCCAGCAGCTTGTTCGGGACGCCAGGCTACGAGCAGTACTTC. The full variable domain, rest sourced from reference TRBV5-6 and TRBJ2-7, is DAGVTQSPTHLIKTRGQQVTLRCSPKSGHDTVSWYQQALGQGPQFIFQYYEEEERQRGNFPDRFSGHQFPNYSSELNVNALLLGDSALYLCASSLFGTPGYEQYFGPGTRLTVT.

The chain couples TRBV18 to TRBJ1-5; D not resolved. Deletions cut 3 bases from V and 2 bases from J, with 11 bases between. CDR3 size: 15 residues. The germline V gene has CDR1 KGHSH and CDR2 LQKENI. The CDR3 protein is CASSPEGSGNQPQHF. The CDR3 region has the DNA TGTGCCAGCTCACCGGAAGGGTCCGGCAATCAGCCCCAGCATTTT.

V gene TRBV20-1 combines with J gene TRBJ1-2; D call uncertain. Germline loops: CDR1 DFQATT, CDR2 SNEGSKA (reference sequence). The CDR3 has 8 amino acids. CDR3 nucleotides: TGCCCCAGGAGGGGCTACACCTTC. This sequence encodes CPRRGYTF.

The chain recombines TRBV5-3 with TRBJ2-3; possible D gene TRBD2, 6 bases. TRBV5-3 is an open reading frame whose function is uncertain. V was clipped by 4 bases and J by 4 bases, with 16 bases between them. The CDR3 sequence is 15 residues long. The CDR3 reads CARSRTTDRADTQYF. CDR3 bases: TGTGCCAGAAGCCGGACTACAGATAGGGCAGATACGCAGTATTTT.

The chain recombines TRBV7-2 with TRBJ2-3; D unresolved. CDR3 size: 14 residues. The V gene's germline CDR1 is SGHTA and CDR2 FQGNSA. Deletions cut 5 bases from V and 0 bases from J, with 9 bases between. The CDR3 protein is CASSPWVSTDTQYF. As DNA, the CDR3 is TGTGCCAGCAGCCCGTGGGTCAGCACAGATACGCAGTATTTT.

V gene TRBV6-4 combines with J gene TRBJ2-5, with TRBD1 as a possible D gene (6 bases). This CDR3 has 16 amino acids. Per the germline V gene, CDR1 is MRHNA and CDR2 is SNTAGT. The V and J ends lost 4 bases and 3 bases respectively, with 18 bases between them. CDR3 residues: CASSGGSDREKETQYF. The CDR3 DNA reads TGTGCCAGCAGTGGGGGTTCGGACAGAGAAAAAGAGACCCAGTACTTC.

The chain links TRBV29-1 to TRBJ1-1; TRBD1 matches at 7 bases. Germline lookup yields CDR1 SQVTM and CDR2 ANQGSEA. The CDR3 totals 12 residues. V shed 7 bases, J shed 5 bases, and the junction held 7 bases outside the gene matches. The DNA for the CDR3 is TGCAGCGCTGACAGGGCCCGGACTGAAGCTTTCTTT. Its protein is CSADRARTEAFF.

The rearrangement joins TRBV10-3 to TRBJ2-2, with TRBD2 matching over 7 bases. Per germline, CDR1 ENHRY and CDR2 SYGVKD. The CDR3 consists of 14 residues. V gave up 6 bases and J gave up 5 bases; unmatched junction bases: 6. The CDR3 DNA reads TGTGCCATCAGCGCGGGAGCTGGTACCGGGGAGCTGTTTTTT. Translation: CAISAGAGTGELFF.

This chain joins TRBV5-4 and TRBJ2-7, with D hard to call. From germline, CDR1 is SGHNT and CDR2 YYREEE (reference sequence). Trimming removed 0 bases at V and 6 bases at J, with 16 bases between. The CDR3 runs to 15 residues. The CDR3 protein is CASSLDLSGSPEQYF. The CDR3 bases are TGTGCCAGCAGCTTGGATCTCTCCGGTAGCCCCGAGCAGTACTTC. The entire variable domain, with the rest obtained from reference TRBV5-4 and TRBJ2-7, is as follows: ETGVTQSPTHLIKTRGQQVTLRCSSQSGHNTVSWYQQALGQGPQFIFQYYREEENGRGNFPPRFSGLQFPNYSSELNVNALELDDSALYLCASSLDLSGSPEQYFGPGTRLTVT.

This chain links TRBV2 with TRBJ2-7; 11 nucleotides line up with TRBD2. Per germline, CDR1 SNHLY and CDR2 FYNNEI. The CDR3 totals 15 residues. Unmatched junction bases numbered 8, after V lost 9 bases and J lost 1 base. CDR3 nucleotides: TGTGCCAGTACTCCGGGACTAGCGGAGTCCTACGAGCAGTACTTC. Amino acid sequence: CASTPGLAESYEQYF.

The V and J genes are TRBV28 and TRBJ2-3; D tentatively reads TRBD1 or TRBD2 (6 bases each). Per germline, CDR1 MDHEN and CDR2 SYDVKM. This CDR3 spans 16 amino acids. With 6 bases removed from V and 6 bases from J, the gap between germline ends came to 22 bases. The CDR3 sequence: CASSSGGGKGADTQYF. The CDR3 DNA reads TGTGCCAGCAGCTCCGGGGGCGGGAAAGGCGCGGATACGCAGTATTTT.

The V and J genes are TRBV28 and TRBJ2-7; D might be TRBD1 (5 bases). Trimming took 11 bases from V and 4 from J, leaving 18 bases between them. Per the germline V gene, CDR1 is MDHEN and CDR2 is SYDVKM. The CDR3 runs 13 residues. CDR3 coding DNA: TGTGCCTCGGCGCAGGGTTCCTCATACGAGCAGTACTTC. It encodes CASAQGSSYEQYF.

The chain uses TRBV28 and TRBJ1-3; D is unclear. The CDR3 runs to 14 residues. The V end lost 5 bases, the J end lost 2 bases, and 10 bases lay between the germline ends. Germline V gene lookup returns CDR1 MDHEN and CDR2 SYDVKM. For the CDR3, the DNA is TGTGCCAGCAGTAACAACGGGCCTGGAAACACCATATATTTT. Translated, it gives CASSNNGPGNTIYF.

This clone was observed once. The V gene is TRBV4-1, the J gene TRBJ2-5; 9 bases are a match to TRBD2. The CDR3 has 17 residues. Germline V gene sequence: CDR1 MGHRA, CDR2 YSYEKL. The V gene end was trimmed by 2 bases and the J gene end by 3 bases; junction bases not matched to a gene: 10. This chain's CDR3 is CASSQLAGKAAEETQYF. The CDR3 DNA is TGCGCCAGCAGCCAACTAGCGGGAAAGGCGGCAGAAGAGACCCAGTACTTC.

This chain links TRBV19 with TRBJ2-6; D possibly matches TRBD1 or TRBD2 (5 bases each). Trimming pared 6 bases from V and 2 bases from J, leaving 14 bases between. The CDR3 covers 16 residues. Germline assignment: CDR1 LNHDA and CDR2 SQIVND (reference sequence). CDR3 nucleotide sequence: TGTGCCAGTAGCGCCTCACTGGGGGCTGGGGCCAACGTCCTGACTTTC. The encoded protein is CASSASLGAGANVLTF.

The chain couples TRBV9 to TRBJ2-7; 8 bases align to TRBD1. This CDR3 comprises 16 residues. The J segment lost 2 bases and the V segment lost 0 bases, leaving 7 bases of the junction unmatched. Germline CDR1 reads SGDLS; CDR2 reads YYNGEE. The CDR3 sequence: CASSVESGQGAYEQYF. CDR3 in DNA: TGTGCCAGCAGCGTAGAAAGTGGACAGGGAGCCTACGAGCAGTACTTC.